This T cell receptor (beta chain) was obtained from a study of PD-L1 blockade in urothelial cancer. Across the whole study: The authors examined blood 3 weeks (second dose) and 6 weeks after treatment start.

A spike-in of synthetic TCR analog templates was added to each PCR. The protocol was immunoSEQ multiplex PCR, while the TCRdb copy is restricted to in-frame clones and leaves out a portion. Among roughly 90,000 clones listed, more than 80% were seen once. About this clone: Its antigen is unidentified.

Germline assignment: CDR1 SNHLY and CDR2 FYNNEI. V shed 6 bases and J shed 7 bases, with 19 bases lying between them. CDR3 length equals 15 residues. The time point here: pretreatment peripheral blood. Study-level points and caveats: At 3 weeks on treatment, tumor-associated clones expanded more with durable benefit. Pretreatment TCR clonality in blood, when below the median, was predictive of better survival.

The starting material was PBMCs, obtained around atezolizumab (anti-PD-L1) treatment. The TCR was taken from a woman older than 75 with urothelial cancer. The rearrangement joins TRBV2 to TRBJ1-5; tentative D call: TRBD1 (6 bases). The CDR3 nucleotides read TGTGCCAGCAGAGGAGGCCAGGGGATTGTGCAGCCCCAGCATTTT. This encodes CASRGGQGIVQPQHF.